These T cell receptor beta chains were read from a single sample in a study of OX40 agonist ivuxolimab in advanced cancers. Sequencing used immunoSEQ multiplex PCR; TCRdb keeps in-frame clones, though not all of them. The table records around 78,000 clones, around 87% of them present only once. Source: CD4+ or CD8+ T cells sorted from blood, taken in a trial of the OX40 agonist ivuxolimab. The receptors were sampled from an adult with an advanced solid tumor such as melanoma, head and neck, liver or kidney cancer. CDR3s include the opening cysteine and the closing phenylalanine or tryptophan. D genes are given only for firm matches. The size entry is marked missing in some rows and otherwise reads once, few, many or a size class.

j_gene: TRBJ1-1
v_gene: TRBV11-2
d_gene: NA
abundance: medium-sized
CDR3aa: CASSSLRYSGEAFF
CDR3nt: TGTGCCAGCAGCTCCCTCAGGTATTCGGGTGAAGCTTTCTTT

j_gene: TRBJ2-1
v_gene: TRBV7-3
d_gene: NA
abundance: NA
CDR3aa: CASHPAPGLQFF
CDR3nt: TGTGCCAGCCATCCGGCTCCGGGACTCCAGTTCTTC

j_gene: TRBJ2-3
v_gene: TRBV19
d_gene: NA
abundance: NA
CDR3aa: CASSPSDRSTDTQYF
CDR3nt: TGTGCCAGTAGTCCCTCGGACAGATCCACAGATACGCAGTATTTT

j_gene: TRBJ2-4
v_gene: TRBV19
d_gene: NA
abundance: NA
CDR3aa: CASSIISEGENIQYF
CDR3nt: TGTGCCAGTAGTATTATATCAGAGGGGGAAAACATTCAGTACTTC

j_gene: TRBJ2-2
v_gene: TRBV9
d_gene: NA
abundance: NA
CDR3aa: CASSVEPVMYTGELFF
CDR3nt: TGTGCCAGCAGCGTAGAGCCAGTTATGTACACCGGGGAGCTGTTTTTT

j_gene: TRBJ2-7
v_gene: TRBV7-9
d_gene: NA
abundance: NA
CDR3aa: CASSSTGFAYEQYF
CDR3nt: TGTGCCAGCAGCTCAACCGGGTTCGCCTACGAGCAGTACTTC

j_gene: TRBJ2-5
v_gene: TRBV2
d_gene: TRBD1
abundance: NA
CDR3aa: CASSPLRTGYGKTQYF
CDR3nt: TGTGCCAGCAGTCCCCTCCGGACAGGGTATGGGAAGACCCAGTACTTC

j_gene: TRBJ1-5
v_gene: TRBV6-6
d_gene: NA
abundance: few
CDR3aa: CASSYWQDSNQPQHF
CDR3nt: TGTGCCAGCAGTTACTGGCAGGATAGCAATCAGCCCCAGCATTTT

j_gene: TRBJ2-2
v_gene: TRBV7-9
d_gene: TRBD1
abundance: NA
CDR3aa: CASSPGQGLGTGELFF
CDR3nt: TGTGCCAGCAGCCCGGGACAGGGGCTCGGCACCGGGGAGCTGTTTTTT

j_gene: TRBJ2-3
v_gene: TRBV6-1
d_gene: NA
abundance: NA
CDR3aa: CASSEDLGDTDTQYF
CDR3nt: TGTGCCAGCAGTGAGGACCTTGGCGACACAGATACGCAGTATTTT

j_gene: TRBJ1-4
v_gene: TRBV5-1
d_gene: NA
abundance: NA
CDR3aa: CASSLEGRDEKLFF
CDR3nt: TGCGCCAGCAGCCTGGAGGGACGAGACGAAAAACTGTTTTTT

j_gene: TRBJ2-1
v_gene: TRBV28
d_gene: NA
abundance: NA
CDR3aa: CASSLYAQQFF
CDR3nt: TGTGCCAGCAGTTTATACGCCCAGCAGTTCTTC

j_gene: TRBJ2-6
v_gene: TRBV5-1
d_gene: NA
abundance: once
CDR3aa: CASSLTVSGANVLTF
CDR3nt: TGCGCCAGCAGCTTGACAGTTTCTGGGGCCAACGTCCTGACTTTC

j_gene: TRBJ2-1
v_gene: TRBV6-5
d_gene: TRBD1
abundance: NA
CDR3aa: CASSYGQGAEIQFF
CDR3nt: TGTGCCAGCAGTTACGGGCAGGGGGCTGAAATACAGTTCTTC

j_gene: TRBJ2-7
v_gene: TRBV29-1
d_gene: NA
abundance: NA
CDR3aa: CSDPREPSNYEQYF
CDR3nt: TGCAGCGACCCCCGGGAGCCGTCAAACTACGAGCAGTACTTC

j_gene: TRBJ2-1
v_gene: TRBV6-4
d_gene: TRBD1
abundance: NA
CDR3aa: CASSKTGNNEQFF
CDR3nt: TGTGCCAGCAGCAAGACAGGGAACAATGAGCAGTTCTTC

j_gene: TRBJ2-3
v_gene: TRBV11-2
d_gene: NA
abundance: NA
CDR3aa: CASSLVPGGRNTQYF
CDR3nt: TGTGCCAGCAGCTTAGTCCCCGGGGGGCGGAATACGCAGTATTTT